The rows below give T cell receptor beta chains drawn from one sample of a study of T cell repertoires in cytomegalovirus infection. Their target antigens are unknown. TCRdb redid the calling of the reads with MiXCR, one entry per CDR3 protein. The sample shows approximately 730,000 distinct CDR3 sequences, approximately 32% of them seen only once. The source material was cultured CD8+ T cells from PBMCs, sampled from culture after CMV antigen stimulation. These receptor sequences come from a human donor in good health (CMV status not recorded). Some clones in this sample may be carry-over from other donors' samples. Both conserved end residues are part of each CDR3. The D gene is left open where the match is weak. Expanded clones get a size class; other rows say once, few or many, or leave the size out.

j_call v_call clone_size d_call cdr3_aa cdr3_nt
TRBJ2-1 TRBV6-9 once TRBD1 CASSDSDRVDEQFF TGTGCCAGCAGTGATTCAGACAGGGTCGATGAGCAGTTCTTC
TRBJ1-4 TRBV27 . . CASSHRSRGEVNEKLFF TGTGCCAGCAGTCACAGATCGAGGGGGGAGGTTAATGAAAAACTGTTTTTT
TRBJ2-3 TRBV7-3 many . CASSIGIWDSSPDTQYF TGTGCCAGCAGTATAGGCATATGGGACTCCTCCCCGGATACGCAGTATTTT
TRBJ2-1 TRBV13 few . CASSLGRDYEQFF TGTGCCAGCAGCTTAGGCAGGGACTATGAGCAGTTCTTC
TRBJ1-5 TRBV27 . TRBD1 CASSPRGNGKQPQHF TGTGCCAGCAGCCCCAGGGGGAACGGCAAACAGCCCCAGCATTTT
TRBJ2-3 TRBV24-1 . . CATSDFGSTDTQYF TGTGCCACCAGTGATTTTGGGAGCACAGATACGCAGTATTTT
TRBJ2-2 TRBV28 . . CASSFPGNHTGELFF TGTGCCAGCAGTTTTCCGGGGAACCACACCGGGGAGCTGTTTTTT
TRBJ2-7 TRBV4-2 . . CASSQERGKDYEQYF TGTGCCAGCAGCCAAGAAAGGGGGAAGGACTACGAGCAGTACTTC
TRBJ2-1 TRBV11-1 many . CASSLGRTEQFF TGTGCCAGCAGCTTAGGGCGCACGGAGCAGTTCTTC
TRBJ1-1 TRBV6-1 . . CASIQGPWRNTEAFF TGTGCCAGCATCCAAGGGCCTTGGCGGAACACTGAAGCTTTCTTT
TRBJ2-7 TRBV7-9 many TRBD1 CASSPTGGPYEQYF TGTGCCAGCAGCCCGACAGGGGGCCCCTACGAGCAGTACTTC
TRBJ2-5 TRBV7-8 few . CASSSQLGEERETQYF TGTGCCAGCAGCTCCCAGTTGGGGGAGGAGAGAGAGACCCAGTACTTC
TRBJ2-3 TRBV4-3 . TRBD1 CASSQRTGVSTDTQYF TGCGCCAGCAGCCAGCGGACAGGGGTTAGCACAGATACGCAGTATTTT
TRBJ2-3 TRBV11-2 . TRBD2 CASSSWTSVVADTQYF TGTGCCAGCAGCTCCTGGACTAGCGTAGTGGCAGATACGCAGTATTTT
TRBJ1-5 TRBV6-6 . . CASSYPPQINQPQHF TGTGCCAGCAGTTACCCCCCACAGATCAATCAGCCCCAGCATTTT
TRBJ1-1 TRBV4-1 . . CASSPIGENTEAFF TGCGCCAGCAGCCCTATAGGCGAGAACACTGAAGCTTTCTTT
TRBJ1-1 TRBV20-1 many . CSSDVSSLWANTEAFF TGCAGCAGTGACGTGTCCTCCCTGTGGGCTAACACTGAAGCTTTCTTT
TRBJ2-1 TRBV29-1 few TRBD2 CSAGTSGGNEQFF TGCAGCGCCGGGACTAGCGGGGGCAATGAGCAGTTCTTC
TRBJ2-3 TRBV7-9 . . CASNPIVTQYF TGTGCCAGCAACCCCATCGTTACGCAGTATTTT
TRBJ1-2 TRBV9 . . CASGPSPDGYTF TGTGCCAGCGGGCCTAGCCCTGATGGCTACACCTTC
TRBJ2-2 TRBV6-5 many . CASSYSFTGRTGELFF TGTGCCAGCAGTTACTCCTTTACAGGACGCACCGGGGAGCTGTTTTTT
TRBJ1-1 TRBV20-1 . . CSARDDISRYTEAFF TGCAGTGCTAGAGATGACATATCTCGGTACACTGAAGCTTTCTTT
TRBJ2-7 TRBV7-6 . TRBD2 CASSLYSGGRSYEQYF TGTGCCAGCAGCCTTTACAGCGGGGGCCGCTCCTACGAGCAGTACTTC
TRBJ1-1 TRBV7-6 . . CASRRGAGNTEAFF TGTGCCAGCAGACGCGGGGCAGGGAACACTGAAGCTTTCTTT
TRBJ1-1 TRBV9 . . CASSVSRHPRDGAFF TGTGCCAGCAGCGTATCCAGACACCCTAGAGATGGAGCTTTCTTT
TRBJ1-6 TRBV19 once . CASSIDPQGNSPLHF TGTGCCAGTAGTATAGACCCCCAGGGGAATTCACCCCTCCACTTT
TRBJ2-1 TRBV7-9 . . CASSLVGGRPLTNYNEQFF TGTGCCAGCAGCTTAGTGGGGGGTCGGCCACTAACCAACTACAATGAGCAGTTCTTC
TRBJ2-5 TRBV12-3/TRBV12-4 few . CASSIGRYQETQYF TGTGCCAGCAGTATCGGACGGTACCAAGAGACCCAGTACTTC
TRBJ2-4 TRBV28 . . CASLRHPGGKNIQYF TGTGCCAGCTTGAGGCACCCCGGGGGCAAAAACATTCAGTACTTC
TRBJ1-2 TRBV20-1 . . CSARDPGGGTFNYGYTF TGCAGTGCTAGAGATCCGGGAGGGGGGACTTTTAACTATGGCTACACCTTC
TRBJ2-1 TRBV29-1 . . CSVRPPAGGNEQFF TGCAGCGTTCGTCCCCCAGCCGGCGGCAATGAGCAGTTCTTC
TRBJ1-4 TRBV25-1 few TRBD1 CASSELTGPANEKLFF TGTGCCAGCAGTGAACTGACAGGGCCAGCTAATGAAAAACTGTTTTTT
TRBJ1-5 TRBV25-1 . . CASSETDQPQHF TGTGCCAGCAGTGAAACGGATCAGCCCCAGCATTTT
TRBJ1-1 TRBV7-9 . TRBD1 CASSLSNRGATEAFF TGTGCCAGCAGCTTAAGCAACAGGGGCGCGACTGAAGCTTTCTTT
TRBJ1-3 TRBV19 . . CASSSPWKGYVTKSSGNTIYF TGTGCCAGTAGTTCTCCCTGGAAAGGTTATGTGACAAAAAGCTCTGGAAACACCATATATTTT
TRBJ2-1 TRBV6-6 . . CASSYPFGGGDHNEQFF TGTGCCAGCAGTTACCCCTTCGGGGGCGGGGACCACAATGAGCAGTTCTTC
TRBJ2-3 TRBV7-3 few TRBD1 CASSRYTGATDTQYF TGTGCCAGCAGCCGGTACACAGGGGCCACAGATACGCAGTATTTT
TRBJ1-2 TRBV29-1 few . CSVEEDSSPNYGYTF TGCAGCGTTGAAGAGGACTCTTCACCTAACTATGGCTACACCTTC
TRBJ2-7 TRBV27 few . CASSLGPPRNAMTYEQYF TGTGCCAGCAGTCTCGGCCCACCACGGAACGCAATGACCTACGAGCAGTACTTC
TRBJ2-1 TRBV6-6 . . CASSYSIHNEQFF TGTGCCAGCAGTTACTCGATCCACAATGAGCAGTTCTTC
TRBJ2-5 TRBV20-1 . TRBD2 CSARDRASGGGYQETQYF TGCAGTGCTAGAGATAGGGCTAGCGGGGGGGGGTACCAAGAGACCCAGTACTTC
TRBJ2-4 TRBV4-1 . . CASSQPTGQSIQYF TGCGCCAGCAGCCAGCCGACAGGACAGAGCATTCAGTACTTC
TRBJ2-7 TRBV7-6 many . CASSLGTVSSYEQYF TGTGCCAGCAGCTTAGGGACAGTCAGCTCCTACGAGCAGTACTTC
TRBJ2-7 TRBV20-1 few . CSASPGGPQQYF TGCAGTGCTAGCCCTGGGGGCCCGCAGCAGTACTTC
TRBJ2-7 TRBV12-3/TRBV12-4 few . CASARGGISYEQYF TGTGCCAGCGCTAGGGGTGGCATATCCTACGAGCAGTACTTC
TRBJ2-3 TRBV9 . . CASSVEGDPNPADTQYF TGTGCCAGCAGCGTAGAGGGGGACCCAAACCCAGCAGATACGCAGTATTTT
TRBJ2-2 TRBV27 many TRBD1 CASSPSGTGIRELFF TGTGCCAGCAGTCCATCCGGGACAGGGATACGGGAGCTGTTTTTT
TRBJ1-1 TRBV6-5 . . CASSYSRATAEAFF TGTGCCAGCAGTTACTCACGCGCGACCGCTGAAGCTTTCTTT
TRBJ1-2 TRBV29-1 . TRBD1 CSERGRDGYTF TGCAGCGAAAGGGGGCGGGATGGCTACACCTTC
TRBJ2-7 TRBV15 . TRBD2 CATSRGASGTYEQYF TGTGCCACCAGCAGAGGGGCTAGCGGTACCTACGAGCAGTACTTC
TRBJ2-5 TRBV7-6 . . CASSTTFRAQETQYF TGTGCCAGCAGCACCACCTTCAGGGCCCAAGAGACCCAGTACTTC
TRBJ2-1 TRBV27 few . CASSPTDNNEQFF TGTGCCAGCAGTCCCACGGACAACAATGAGCAGTTCTTC
TRBJ1-1 TRBV12-3/TRBV12-4 many . CASSVASNTEAFF TGTGCCAGCAGCGTAGCCTCGAACACTGAAGCTTTCTTT
TRBJ1-1 TRBV11-3 many . CASSLDRRTGVGNTEAFF TGTGCCAGCAGCTTAGATCGAAGGACGGGGGTGGGGAACACTGAAGCTTTCTTT
TRBJ1-1 TRBV4-1 few . CASSQDELGNTEAFF TGCGCCAGCAGCCAAGATGAATTGGGGAACACTGAAGCTTTCTTT